This T cell receptor beta chain is drawn from a study of cytomegalovirus exposure and HLA in healthy donors. Of note for this clone: Its antigen remains unidentified.

This CDR3 region has 15 residues. V shed 1 base and J shed 4 bases, with 14 bases lying between them. The V gene's germline CDR1 is SGHRS and CDR2 YFSETQ. The study's findings and limits: Specificity of three CMV-associated chains for CMV antigens was verified in vitro. The study put under 200 TCR beta chains on its list as cytomegalovirus-associated. Reports showed the classifier diagnosing cytomegalovirus status with high specificity and sensitivity. Subsequent analysis found a tendency for first-cohort TCR clusters to co-occur within the 90 to 150 validation repertoires.

TCRdb keeps only in-frame clones here, not all; method: immunoSEQ multiplex PCR. The sample has 110,000 to 150,000 clones; approximately 91% are singletons. Material: PBMCs. This receptor was obtained from a young man in good health and CMV-seronegative. The chain uses TRBV5-1 and TRBJ1-2; D ambiguous. As DNA, the CDR3 is TGCGCCAGCAGCTTGACGACGGAGTCCCCCTATGGCTACACCTTC. Its translation is CASSLTTESPYGYTF. Full variable domain (remainder filled in from reference TRBV5-1 and TRBJ1-2): KAGVTQTPRYLIKTRGQQVTLSCSPISGHRSVSWYQQTPGQGLQFLFEYFSETQRNKGNFPGRFSGRQFSNSRSEMNVSTLELGDSALYLCASSLTTESPYGYTFGSGTRLTVV.